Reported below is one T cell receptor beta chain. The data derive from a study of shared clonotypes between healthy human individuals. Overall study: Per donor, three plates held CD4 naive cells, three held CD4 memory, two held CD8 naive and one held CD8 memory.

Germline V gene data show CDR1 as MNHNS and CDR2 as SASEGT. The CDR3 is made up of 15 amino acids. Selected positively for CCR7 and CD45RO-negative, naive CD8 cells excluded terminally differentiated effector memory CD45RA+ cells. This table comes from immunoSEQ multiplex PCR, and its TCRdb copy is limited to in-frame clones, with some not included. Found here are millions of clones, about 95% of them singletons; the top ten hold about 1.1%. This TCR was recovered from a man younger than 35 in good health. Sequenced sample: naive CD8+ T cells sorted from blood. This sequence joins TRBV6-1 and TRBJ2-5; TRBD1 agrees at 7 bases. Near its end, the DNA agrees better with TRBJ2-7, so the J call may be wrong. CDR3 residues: CASSPRSQGAYEQYF. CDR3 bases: TGTGCCAGCAGTCCCCGGAGCCAGGGGGCCTACGAGCAGTACTTC.